Listed below are T cell receptor beta chains from one sample, sequenced in a study of OX40 agonist ivuxolimab in advanced cancers. Generated by immunoSEQ multiplex PCR, the TCRdb table keeps only in-frame clones and is missing some. The data show about 60,000 clones, roughly 80% seen once. Source: CD4+ or CD8+ T cells sorted from blood, taken in a trial of the OX40 agonist ivuxolimab. Every receptor here comes from an adult with an advanced solid tumor such as melanoma, head and neck, liver or kidney cancer. CDR3s include the opening cysteine and the closing phenylalanine or tryptophan. A D gene is named only where the DNA matches it firmly. The listing skips clone size in some rows; elsewhere it reads once, few, many or a size class.

DNA: TGTGCCAGCTCACCTAAGGACAGAGTTACAGATACGCAGTATTTT
CDR3: CASSPKDRVTDTQYF
V: TRBV18
size: -
D: -
J: TRBJ2-3

DNA: TGCGCCAGCAGCTTGCTAGGGGTTGACGGCTACACCTTC
CDR3: CASSLLGVDGYTF
V: TRBV5-1
size: -
D: -
J: TRBJ1-2

DNA: TGTGCCAGCAGCGTAGACGGTAGCCCCCACTACGAGCAGTACTTC
CDR3: CASSVDGSPHYEQYF
V: TRBV9
size: -
D: -
J: TRBJ2-7

DNA: TGTGCCATCAGTGAGTCGGCCCACGCGACCCAGCAGTTCTTC
CDR3: CAISESAHATQQFF
V: TRBV10-3
size: -
D: -
J: TRBJ2-1

DNA: TGTGCCTGGAGTGTACTAAGAAATGAGCAGTTCTTC
CDR3: CAWSVLRNEQFF
V: TRBV30
size: -
D: -
J: TRBJ2-1

DNA: TGTGCCACCAGCAGAGACCGCTGGGCTGGGGCCAACGTCCTGACTTTC
CDR3: CATSRDRWAGANVLTF
V: TRBV15
size: -
D: -
J: TRBJ2-6

DNA: TGTGCCAGCAGCCCACACCCACAGGGGGCAGCTGAAAAACTGTTTTTT
CDR3: CASSPHPQGAAEKLFF
V: TRBV5-4
size: -
D: TRBD1
J: TRBJ1-4

DNA: TGTGCCAGCAGCGTAGGTACGACTGAAGCTTTCTTT
CDR3: CASSVGTTEAFF
V: TRBV9
size: -
D: -
J: TRBJ1-1

DNA: TGCGCCAGCAGCTTGGGAGGTCTTGCTAGCACAGATACGCAGTATTTT
CDR3: CASSLGGLASTDTQYF
V: TRBV5-1
size: -
D: -
J: TRBJ2-3

DNA: TGTGCCAGCTCACTTCCAACGGGGGCGAACACCGGGGAGCTGTTTTTT
CDR3: CASSLPTGANTGELFF
V: TRBV18
size: -
D: -
J: TRBJ2-2

DNA: TGTGCCATCAGTGGGGAGTTACGGACAGGATCAGAGCAGTTCTTC
CDR3: CAISGELRTGSEQFF
V: TRBV10-3
size: once
D: TRBD1
J: TRBJ2-1

DNA: TGTGCCAGCAGTAGGTCGCTTAATGAAAAACTGTTTTTT
CDR3: CASSRSLNEKLFF
V: TRBV2
size: -
D: -
J: TRBJ1-4

DNA: TGTGCCAGCAGCCCCCGACAGATATCGAACACCGGGGAGCTGTTTTTT
CDR3: CASSPRQISNTGELFF
V: TRBV14
size: -
D: -
J: TRBJ2-2

DNA: TGCGCCAGTAGCGAACAGGGGGGAAGGGAGACCCAGTACTTC
CDR3: CASSEQGGRETQYF
V: TRBV5-1
size: few
D: TRBD1
J: TRBJ2-5

DNA: TGTGCCAGCAGCTGGCTAGAAAGCGCTGACAATGAGCAGTTCTTC
CDR3: CASSWLESADNEQFF
V: TRBV7-8
size: few
D: -
J: TRBJ2-1

DNA: TGCAGCGTTGAAGGAGGGGCTCGCTACACCTTC
CDR3: CSVEGGARYTF
V: TRBV29-1
size: few
D: -
J: TRBJ1-2

DNA: TGTGCCAGCAGCTTGGTTAGGGGAGCAGATACGCAGTATTTT
CDR3: CASSLVRGADTQYF
V: TRBV5-6
size: -
D: -
J: TRBJ2-3

DNA: TGTGCCATCAGTGAGTCAGGCAGGGGCTACGAGCAGTACTTC
CDR3: CAISESGRGYEQYF
V: TRBV10-3
size: -
D: -
J: TRBJ2-7

DNA: TGTGCCAGCAGGGGAGGGGTCCACTCCTACAATGAGCAGTTCTTC
CDR3: CASRGGVHSYNEQFF
V: TRBV2
size: -
D: TRBD2
J: TRBJ2-1

DNA: TGTGCCAGCAGCTCGGGACTCCGCAGCGCAGATACGCAGTATTTT
CDR3: CASSSGLRSADTQYF
V: TRBV9
size: -
D: -
J: TRBJ2-3

DNA: TGTGCCAGTAGTATGGAGTATTCCTCTCTCTACGAGCAGTACTTC
CDR3: CASSMEYSSLYEQYF
V: TRBV19
size: -
D: -
J: TRBJ2-7

DNA: TGTGCCTGGAGTGTATTAGGGCCCCAGCATTTT
CDR3: CAWSVLGPQHF
V: TRBV30
size: -
D: -
J: TRBJ1-5

DNA: TGTGCCAGTAGGACAGGGAACACCGGGGAGCTGTTTTTT
CDR3: CASRTGNTGELFF
V: TRBV19
size: -
D: -
J: TRBJ2-2